The 10 T cell receptor beta chains below were found in one sample sequenced in a study of blood T cell repertoires in COVID-19. Measured with immunoSEQ multiplex PCR; TCRdb has only the in-frame clones, and not every one. There are about 270,000 clones in the sample; 80% to 90% occur only once, and 2.4% lies in the top ten. Sequenced: PBMCs or T cells enriched from blood (not recorded which). The receptors stem from a woman under 30 who had recovered from COVID-19.

The chain uses TRBV30 and TRBJ1-6, with D unresolved. This CDR3 region has 13 residues. The V end was cut by 3 bases, the J end by 9 bases, with 12 bases between. In germline, CDR1 is GTSNPN, CDR2 SVGIG (reference sequence). CDR3 loop: CAWRGGDGSPLHF. In nucleotides, the CDR3 is TGTGCCTGGAGGGGAGGTGACGGTTCACCCCTCCACTTT.

The V call is TRBV21-1, the J call TRBJ2-7; the D call TRBD1 from the table was never checked on the DNA. TRBV21-1 is an annotated pseudogene. The CDR3 is 15 residues long. CDR3 loop: CASSNGPDRGDEQYF. The DNA for the CDR3 is TGTGCCAGCAGCAATGGGCCGGACAGGGGCGACGAGCAGTACTTC.

The CDR3 loop reads CASRVRGSGYGYTF. Here the CDR3 DNA reads TGTGCCAGCCGAGTCAGGGGCAGTGGCTATGGCTACACCTTC. V is TRBV28 and J is TRBJ1-2, with a possible D match to TRBD1 (6 bases). Germline values: CDR1 MDHEN, CDR2 SYDVKM. CDR3 size: 14 residues. Trimming pared 8 bases from V and 4 bases from J, leaving 17 bases between.

This clone appeared once. This chain joins TRBV28 and TRBJ2-6; 10 nucleotides agree with TRBD1. Germline CDR1 MDHEN, CDR2 SYDVKM. The CDR3 sequence is 17 residues long. V lost 6 bases and J lost 0; bases outside the gene matches: 5. CDR3 loop: CASRGTGARSGANVLTF. The CDR3 bases are TGTGCCAGCAGGGGGACAGGGGCCCGCTCTGGGGCCAACGTCCTGACTTTC.

The V call is TRBV7-9, the J call TRBJ1-1; weak D call: TRBD1 (5 bases). The CDR3 contains 12 residues. Trimming cost V 5 bases and J 7 bases, with 11 bases left between them. CDR1 and CDR2 (germline): SEHNR, FQNEAQ (reference sequence). This CDR3 reads CASSPRQLEAFF. CDR3 nucleotides: TGTGCCAGCAGCCCCCGACAGCTTGAAGCTTTCTTT.

The chain links TRBV6-1 to TRBJ1-1, with 8 bases matching TRBD1. The length of the CDR3 is 13 residues. CDR1 MNHNS and CDR2 SASEGT come from the germline V gene. V lost 3 bases and J lost 11; bases outside the gene matches: 8. The CDR3 DNA reads TGTGCCAGCAGTGACCGGGACAGGAATTTCGCTTTCTTT. Amino acids: CASSDRDRNFAFF.

V usage is TRBV6-5 and J usage is TRBJ1-4, with 8 nucleotides matching TRBD1. Looked up from germline, CDR1 is MNHEY and CDR2 is SVGAGI. The CDR3 loop spans 15 amino acids. V shed 4 bases and J 7 bases; nucleotides not matched to a gene: 8. The CDR3 is CASSSSRGRGEKLFF. The CDR3 nucleotides are TGTGCCAGCAGTTCCAGCAGGGGGCGCGGTGAAAAACTGTTTTTT.

The chain carries TRBV3-1 (or the pseudogene TRBV3-2) and TRBJ2-6, with 7 bases identical to TRBD1. With 4 bases clipped from V and 2 bases from J, the junction kept 5 bases outside the gene matches. Germline CDR1 is LGHDT and CDR2 is YNNKEL (reference sequence). This CDR3 is 16 amino acids long. For the CDR3, the DNA is TGTGCCAGCAGCCGCGTAGGGACAGCTGGGGCCAACGTCCTGACTTTC. Translated: CASSRVGTAGANVLTF.

The chain carries TRBV16 and TRBJ2-7; the D gene is possibly TRBD2 (6 bases). The CDR3 extends over 14 amino acids. Trimming took off 6 bases at V and 5 bases at J, with 17 bases between the two ends. CDR1 KGHSY and CDR2 FQNENV come from the germline V gene. The CDR3 DNA reads as TGTGCCAGCAGTCGGGACTCTTTCAGGGACGAGCAGTACTTC. Translating gives CASSRDSFRDEQYF.

This clone was detected only once. The rearrangement uses TRBV11-2 and TRBJ1-6, with D possibly TRBD1 on 5 matching bases. CDR1 and CDR2 from the germline V gene are SGHAT and FQNNGV. Trimming shortened V by 6 bases and J by 13 bases, and 25 bases separated the two germline ends. The CDR3 loop spans 16 amino acids. This chain's CDR3 is CASRGIGTAGSIPLHF. CDR3 DNA sequence: TGTGCCAGCAGGGGCATAGGGACCGCCGGGAGCATTCCCCTCCACTTT.